The rows below give T cell receptor beta chains drawn from one sample of a study of vaccination and CD4 T cells after COVID-19. These TCRs' antigens remain unknown. TCRdb independently ran MiXCR on the PCR reads; one entry per CDR3 protein. The sample lists 15,000 to 20,000 distinct CDR3 sequences; almost 40% were seen once. Sequencing was carried out using CD4+ T cells from blood, cultured in vitro. These receptors were taken from a human donor who had recovered from COVID-19. Each CDR3 is given with its conserved first and last residue. The D gene is left open where the match is weak. Size values are once, few and many counts, or a class for expanded clones, and some rows have none.

v_gene,d_gene,abundance,j_gene,CDR3aa,CDR3nt
TRBV5-1,TRBD1,.,TRBJ2-7,CASSLGDRREQYF,TGCGCCAGCAGCTTGGGGGACAGACGCGAGCAGTACTTC
TRBV7-9,TRBD2,.,TRBJ2-1,CASSVSGTSYNEQFF,TGTGCCAGCAGCGTTAGCGGGACCTCCTACAATGAGCAGTTCTTC
TRBV19,.,.,TRBJ2-5,CASCERMGETQYF,TGTGCCAGTTGTGAGCGGATGGGAGAGACCCAGTACTTC
TRBV5-1,.,.,TRBJ2-5,CASSLDGHQETQYF,TGCGCCAGCAGCTTGGACGGTCACCAAGAGACCCAGTACTTC
TRBV12-3/TRBV12-4,.,.,TRBJ2-1,CASSLSRSSYNEQFF,TGTGCCAGCAGTTTGTCGAGGAGCTCCTACAATGAGCAGTTCTTC
TRBV6-1,.,.,TRBJ1-5,CASSPTGRSNQPQHF,TGTGCCAGCAGTCCCACAGGGAGGAGCAATCAGCCCCAGCATTTT
TRBV20-1,TRBD2,few,TRBJ2-1,CSALGGMSGRFYNEQFF,TGCAGTGCTCTTGGGGGGATGAGCGGGAGATTTTACAATGAGCAGTTCTTC
TRBV19,TRBD2,few,TRBJ2-7,CASRTSGSSYEQYF,TGTGCCAGTAGGACTAGCGGGAGCTCCTACGAGCAGTACTTC
TRBV20-1,.,once,TRBJ2-5,CSVRGEETQYF,TGCAGTGTTCGGGGTGAAGAGACCCAGTACTTC
TRBV10-3,TRBD1,.,TRBJ1-2,CATTRGSSQYGPNYGYTF,TGTGCCACCACCAGGGGGTCCTCTCAGTACGGTCCTAACTATGGCTACACCTTC
TRBV24-1,.,.,TRBJ2-3,CATGSRASTDTQYF,TGTGCCACTGGGTCCAGGGCTAGCACAGATACGCAGTATTTT
TRBV21-1,.,few,TRBJ2-1,CASSKATSGRINSYNEQFF,TGTGCCAGCAGCAAAGCGACTAGCGGGAGAATCAACTCCTACAATGAGCAGTTCTTC
TRBV2,.,.,TRBJ1-2,CASSDGGGAGTF,TGTGCCAGCAGTGATGGGGGCGGGGCAGGCACCTTC
TRBV20-1,TRBD1,.,TRBJ1-2,CSAREQGANYGYTF,TGCAGTGCTAGAGAGCAGGGGGCTAACTATGGCTACACCTTC
TRBV2,TRBD1,medium-sized,TRBJ1-6,CASSPQGVTNSPLHF,TGTGCCAGCAGCCCCCAGGGGGTGACAAATTCACCCCTCCACTTT
TRBV28,TRBD1,few,TRBJ1-1,CASNKDSPRQGVRGTEAFF,TGTGCCAGCAATAAGGACTCGCCCCGACAGGGGGTTCGGGGCACTGAAGCTTTCTTT
TRBV6-1,.,few,TRBJ1-6,CASSGLRDDNSPLHF,TGTGCCAGCAGTGGATTACGGGACGATAATTCACCCCTCCACTTT
TRBV7-9,TRBD2,few,TRBJ2-7,CASSLPLGGARYEQYF,TGTGCCAGCAGCTTGCCTCTCGGGGGGGCAAGGTACGAGCAGTACTTC
TRBV14,.,.,TRBJ1-6,CASSSDTYNSPLHF,TGTGCCAGCAGCTCTGACACCTATAATTCACCCCTCCACTTT
TRBV2,.,few,TRBJ1-2,CASSENIPGYTF,TGTGCCAGCAGTGAAAACATTCCTGGCTACACCTTC
TRBV27,.,few,TRBJ2-3,CASSPDSADTQYF,TGTGCCAGCAGTCCCGATTCTGCAGATACGCAGTATTTT
TRBV5-1,TRBD2,.,TRBJ2-2,CASSLGLAGELFF,TGCGCCAGCAGCTTAGGACTAGCCGGGGAGCTGTTTTTT
TRBV7-9,TRBD1,.,TRBJ1-6,CASSPGTGHNSPLHF,TGTGCCAGCAGCCCCGGGACAGGGCATAATTCACCCCTCCACTTT
TRBV25-1,.,few,TRBJ2-3,CASSRAVGTDTQYF,TGTGCCAGCAGTAGGGCCGTTGGCACAGATACGCAGTATTTT
TRBV20-1,TRBD2,few,TRBJ2-7,CSALGLAGGKEQYF,TGCAGTGCCCTGGGACTAGCGGGAGGAAAGGAGCAGTACTTC
TRBV29-1,TRBD1,.,TRBJ2-7,CSVEDMRQGTDEQYF,TGCAGCGTTGAAGATATGAGACAGGGGACCGACGAGCAGTACTTC
TRBV6-1,.,few,TRBJ2-2,CASSLRTNTGELFF,TGTGCCAGCAGTCTCCGGACAAACACCGGGGAGCTGTTTTTT